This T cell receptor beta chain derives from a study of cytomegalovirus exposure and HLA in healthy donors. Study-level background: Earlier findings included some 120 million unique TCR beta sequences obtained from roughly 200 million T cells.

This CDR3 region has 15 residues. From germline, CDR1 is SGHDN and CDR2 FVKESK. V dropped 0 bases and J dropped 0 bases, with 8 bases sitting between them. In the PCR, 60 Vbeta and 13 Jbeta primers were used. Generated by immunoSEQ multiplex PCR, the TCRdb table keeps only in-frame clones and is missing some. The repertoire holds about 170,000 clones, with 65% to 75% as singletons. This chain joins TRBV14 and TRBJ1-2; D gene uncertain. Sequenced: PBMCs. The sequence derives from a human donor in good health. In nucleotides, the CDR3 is TGTGCCAGCAGCCAAGAACGGTGGTCTAACTATGGCTACACCTTC. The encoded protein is CASSQERWSNYGYTF.